This T cell receptor (beta chain) originates from a study of Tregs in tolerant kidney transplant recipients. This clone came up a few times. Antigen: not known. Regarding the study as a whole: Activated donor B cell expansion appeared to reveal the most relevant donor-specific TCRbeta repertoire.

Generated by immunoSEQ multiplex PCR, the TCRdb table keeps only in-frame clones and is missing some. Here the sample spans 84,000 or so clones, roughly 93% being singletons. From germline, CDR1 is LNHDA and CDR2 SQIVND (reference sequence). V was clipped by 10 bases and J by 3 bases, with 15 bases between them. The CDR3 length is 13 residues. Related graft donors supplied nonmyeloablative bone marrow transplants, and mixed chimerism was transient. Sequenced here: CD4+ T cells from blood (PBMCs), sampled 12 months after the transplant. The rearrangement links TRBV19 to TRBJ1-2, with D tentatively TRBD1 (6 bases). This TCR was sampled from a human patient who received a combined kidney and bone marrow transplant. Some T cells may be transferred from the graft donor. The CDR3 nucleotides read TGTGCCACCGCCCTACAGGGTTACTATGGCTACACCTTC. Translating gives CATALQGYYGYTF.